This is a list of T cell receptor beta chains from one sample in a study of cytomegalovirus exposure and HLA in healthy donors. The protocol was immunoSEQ multiplex PCR, while the TCRdb copy is restricted to in-frame clones and leaves out a portion. In the table there are around 100,000 clones, about four fifths of which are singletons. The material sequenced was PBMCs. The receptors derive from a man aged 30 to 45 in good health and CMV-seronegative. Each CDR3 is given with its conserved first and last residue. A D gene is named only where the DNA matches it firmly. Clone size appears in some rows only: once, few, many, or a class for an expanded clone.

d_call,cdr3_length,v_call,j_call,clone_size,cdr3_aa,cdr3_nt
TRBD1,15,TRBV5-4,TRBJ2-7,NA,CASRDRDRGLDEQYF,TGTGCCAGCAGGGACCGGGACAGGGGGCTCGACGAGCAGTACTTC
TRBD1,12,TRBV6-6,TRBJ1-2,NA,CASNTGVRGYTF,TGTGCCAGCAATACAGGGGTCCGTGGCTACACCTTC
NA,15,TRBV6-1,TRBJ2-7,once,CASSEVGRGAYEQYF,TGTGCCAGCAGTGAAGTTGGCAGGGGGGCATACGAGCAGTACTTC
NA,16,TRBV10-3,TRBJ1-5,NA,CAISEVMAGSNQPQHF,TGTGCCATCAGTGAAGTCATGGCAGGGAGCAATCAGCCCCAGCATTTT
NA,15,TRBV15,TRBJ2-7,NA,CATSRDLGSYYEQYF,TGTGCCACCAGCAGAGATCTGGGGAGTTACTACGAGCAGTACTTC
NA,15,TRBV15,TRBJ2-7,NA,CATSREQIKSYEQYF,TGTGCCACCAGCAGAGAGCAGATCAAGTCCTACGAGCAGTACTTC
TRBD1,15,TRBV5-1,TRBJ1-2,NA,CASSSDRGEYYGYTF,TGCGCCAGCAGCTCGGACAGGGGGGAATACTATGGCTACACCTTC
NA,14,TRBV28,TRBJ1-2,NA,CASSLRPGFGGYTF,TGTGCCAGCAGTCTCAGGCCGGGGTTCGGTGGCTACACCTTC
NA,11,TRBV11-2,TRBJ2-5,once,CASSLQETQYF,TGTGCCAGCAGCCTACAAGAGACCCAGTACTTC
NA,13,TRBV18,TRBJ2-7,once,CASSTGGSYEQYF,TGTGCCAGCTCGACCGGAGGGTCCTACGAGCAGTACTTC
NA,14,TRBV2,TRBJ1-1,NA,CASSELGPRGEAFF,TGTGCCAGCAGTGAACTTGGCCCAAGGGGTGAAGCTTTCTTT
TRBD1,14,TRBV4-3,TRBJ1-6,NA,CASSQGQGLSPLHF,TGCGCCAGCAGCCAAGGACAGGGGCTTTCACCCCTCCACTTT
TRBD1,15,TRBV7-2,TRBJ1-6,NA,CASSLGTGNNSPLHF,TGTGCCAGCAGCTTAGGGACAGGGAATAATTCACCCCTCCACTTT
TRBD2,15,TRBV7-2,TRBJ2-3,NA,CASNLAGRGTDTQYF,TGTGCCAGCAACCTAGCGGGGAGAGGTACAGATACGCAGTATTTT
NA,12,TRBV6-6,TRBJ2-7,NA,CASSYSRQVLSF,TGTGCCAGCAGTTACTCACGACAGGTCCTAAGCTTC
NA,13,TRBV6-5,TRBJ1-1,NA,CASILPGETEAFF,TGTGCCAGCATTCTACCGGGGGAAACTGAAGCTTTCTTT
TRBD2,13,TRBV25-1,TRBJ2-7,NA,CASSLRGGYEQYF,TGTGCCAGCAGTCTTCGGGGGGGGTACGAGCAGTACTTC
NA,14,TRBV6-5,TRBJ2-5,NA,CASRATRGQETQYF,TGTGCCAGCAGAGCAACAAGGGGCCAAGAGACCCAGTACTTC
NA,17,TRBV4-2,TRBJ2-2,NA,CASSQEARLAKGGELFF,TGTGCCAGCAGCCAAGAGGCCCGTCTAGCGAAGGGCGGGGAGCTGTTTTTT
TRBD2,16,TRBV6-6,TRBJ2-2,NA,CASIRTSGVNTGELFF,TGTGCCAGCATCCGGACTAGCGGGGTTAACACCGGGGAGCTGTTTTTT
NA,12,TRBV30,TRBJ2-5,NA,CAWSRTAETQYF,TGTGCCTGGAGTAGGACAGCGGAGACCCAGTACTTC
NA,15,TRBV15,TRBJ2-3,NA,CATSRDGGSTDTQYF,TGTGCCACCAGCAGAGACGGAGGGAGCACAGATACGCAGTATTTT
NA,16,TRBV27,TRBJ1-3,few,CASSPRTPYSGNTIYF,TGTGCCAGCAGTCCCCGGACACCTTACTCTGGAAACACCATATATTTT
NA,12,TRBV2,TRBJ2-1,NA,CASSGSYNEQFF,TGTGCCAGCTCGGGGAGTTACAATGAGCAGTTCTTC
NA,15,TRBV4-3,TRBJ1-2,once,CASSQDPRERYGYTF,TGCGCCAGCAGCCAAGATCCAAGGGAGCGCTACGGCTACACCTTC
NA,14,TRBV5-1,TRBJ1-1,NA,CASSVDGRNTEAFF,TGCGCCAGCAGCGTGGACGGTAGGAACACTGAAGCTTTCTTT
NA,15,TRBV9,TRBJ1-2,NA,CASSVAGAGDYGYTF,TGTGCCAGCAGCGTAGCCGGGGCGGGAGACTATGGCTACACCTTC